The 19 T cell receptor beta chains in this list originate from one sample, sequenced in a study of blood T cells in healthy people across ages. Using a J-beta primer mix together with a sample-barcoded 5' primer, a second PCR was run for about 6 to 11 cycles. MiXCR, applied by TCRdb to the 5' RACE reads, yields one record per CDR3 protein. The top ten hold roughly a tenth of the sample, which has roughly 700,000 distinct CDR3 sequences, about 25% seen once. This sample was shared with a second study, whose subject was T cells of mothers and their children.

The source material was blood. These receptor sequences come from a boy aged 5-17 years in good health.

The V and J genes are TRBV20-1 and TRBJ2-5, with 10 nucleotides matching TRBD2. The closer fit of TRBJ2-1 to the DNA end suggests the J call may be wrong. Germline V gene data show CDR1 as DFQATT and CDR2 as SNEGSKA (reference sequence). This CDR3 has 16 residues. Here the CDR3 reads CSARSGWSGGASEQFF. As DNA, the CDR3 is TGCAGTGCTAGATCCGGGTGGAGCGGGGGGGCTAGTGAGCAGTTCTTC.

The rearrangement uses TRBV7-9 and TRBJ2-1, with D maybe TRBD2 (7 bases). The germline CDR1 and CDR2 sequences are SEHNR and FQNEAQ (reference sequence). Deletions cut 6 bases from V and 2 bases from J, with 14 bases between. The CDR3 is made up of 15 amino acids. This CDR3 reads CASSRQAGAYNEQFF. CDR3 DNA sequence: TGTGCCAGCAGTCGACAGGCGGGGGCCTACAATGAGCAGTTCTTC.

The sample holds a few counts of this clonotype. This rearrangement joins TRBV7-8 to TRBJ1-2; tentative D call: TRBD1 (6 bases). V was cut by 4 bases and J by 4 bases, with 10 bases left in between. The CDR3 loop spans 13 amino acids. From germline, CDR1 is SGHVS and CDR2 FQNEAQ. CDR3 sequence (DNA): TGTGCCAGCAGCTCAACAGGGACCTATGGCTACACCTTC. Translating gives CASSSTGTYGYTF. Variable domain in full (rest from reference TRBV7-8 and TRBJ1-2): GAGVSQSPRYKVAKRGQDVALRCDPISGHVSLFWYQQALGQGPEFLTYFQNEAQLDKSGLPSDRFFAERPEGSVSTLKIQRTQQEDSAVYLCASSSTGTYGYTFGSGTRLTVV.

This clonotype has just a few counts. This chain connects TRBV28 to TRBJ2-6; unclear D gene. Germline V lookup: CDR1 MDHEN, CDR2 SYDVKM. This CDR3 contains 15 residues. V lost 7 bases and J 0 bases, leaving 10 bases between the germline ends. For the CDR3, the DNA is TGTGCCAGCAAACCAGGAAGCTCTGGGGCCAACGTCCTGACTTTC. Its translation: CASKPGSSGANVLTF.

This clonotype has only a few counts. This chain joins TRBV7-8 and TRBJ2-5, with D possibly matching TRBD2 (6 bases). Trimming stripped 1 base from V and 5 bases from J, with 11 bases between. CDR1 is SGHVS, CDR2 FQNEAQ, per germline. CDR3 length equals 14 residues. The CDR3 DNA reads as TGTGCCAGCAGCTTAGTGGGGACTTTGGAGACCCAGTACTTC. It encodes CASSLVGTLETQYF.

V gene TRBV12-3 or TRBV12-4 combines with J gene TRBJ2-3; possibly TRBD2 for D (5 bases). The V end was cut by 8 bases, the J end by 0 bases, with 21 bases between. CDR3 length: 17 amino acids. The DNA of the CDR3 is TGTGCCAGCCACCGGGATGGCAGTTATACTAGCACAGATACGCAGTATTTT. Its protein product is CASHRDGSYTSTDTQYF.

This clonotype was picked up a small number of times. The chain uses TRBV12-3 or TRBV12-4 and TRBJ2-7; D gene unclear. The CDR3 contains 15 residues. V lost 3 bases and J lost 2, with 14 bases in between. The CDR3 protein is CASSLFVSSAYEQYF. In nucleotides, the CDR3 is TGTGCCAGCAGTTTGTTTGTTTCCAGCGCCTACGAGCAGTACTTC.

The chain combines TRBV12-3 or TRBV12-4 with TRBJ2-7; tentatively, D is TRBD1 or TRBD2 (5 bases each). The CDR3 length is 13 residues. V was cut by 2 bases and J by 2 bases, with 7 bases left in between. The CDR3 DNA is TGTGCCAGCAGTTTACAGGGACCCTACGAGCAGTACTTC. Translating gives CASSLQGPYEQYF.

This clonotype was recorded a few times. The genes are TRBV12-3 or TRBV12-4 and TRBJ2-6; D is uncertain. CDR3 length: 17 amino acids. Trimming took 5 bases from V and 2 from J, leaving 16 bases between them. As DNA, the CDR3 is TGTGCCAGCAGTCCCCTTTATGGATCGGCTGGGGCCAACGTCCTGACTTTC. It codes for CASSPLYGSAGANVLTF.

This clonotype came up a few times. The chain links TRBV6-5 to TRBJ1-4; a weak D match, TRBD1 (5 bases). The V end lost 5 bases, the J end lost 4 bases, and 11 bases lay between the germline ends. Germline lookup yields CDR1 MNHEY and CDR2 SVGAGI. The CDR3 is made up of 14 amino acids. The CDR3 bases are TGTGCCAGCAGTGACGACAGCGGTAATGAAAAACTGTTTTTT. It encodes CASSDDSGNEKLFF.

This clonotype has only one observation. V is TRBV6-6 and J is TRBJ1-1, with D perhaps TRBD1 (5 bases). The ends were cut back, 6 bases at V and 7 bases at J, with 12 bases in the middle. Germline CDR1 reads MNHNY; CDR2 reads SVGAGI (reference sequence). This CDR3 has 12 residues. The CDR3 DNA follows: TGTGCCAGCAGGTTCTTCAGGGATGAAGCTTTCTTT. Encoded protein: CASRFFRDEAFF.

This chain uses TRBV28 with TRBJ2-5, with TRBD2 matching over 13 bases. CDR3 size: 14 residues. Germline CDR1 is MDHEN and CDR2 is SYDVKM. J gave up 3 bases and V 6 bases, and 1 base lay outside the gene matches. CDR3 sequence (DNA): TGTGCCAGCAGCGGACTAGCGGGAGAAGAGACCCAGTACTTC. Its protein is CASSGLAGEETQYF. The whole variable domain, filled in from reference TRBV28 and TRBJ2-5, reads DVKVTQSSRYLVKRTGEKVFLECVQDMDHENMFWYRQDPGLGLRLIYFSYDVKMKEKGDIPEGYSVSREKKERFSLILESASTNQTSMYLCASSGLAGEETQYFGPGTRLLVL.

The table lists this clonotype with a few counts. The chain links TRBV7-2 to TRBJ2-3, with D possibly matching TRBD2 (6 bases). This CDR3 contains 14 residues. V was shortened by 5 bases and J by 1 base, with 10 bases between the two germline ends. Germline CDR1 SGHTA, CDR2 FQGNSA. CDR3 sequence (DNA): TGTGCCAGCAGCAACGGACTACGCACAGATACGCAGTATTTT. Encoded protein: CASSNGLRTDTQYF.

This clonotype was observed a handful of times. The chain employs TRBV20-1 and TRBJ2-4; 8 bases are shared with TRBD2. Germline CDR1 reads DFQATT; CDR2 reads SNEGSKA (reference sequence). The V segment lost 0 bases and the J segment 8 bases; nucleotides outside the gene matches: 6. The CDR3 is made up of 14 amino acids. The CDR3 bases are TGCAGTGCTAGAGACCTTAGCGGGATAGACATTCAGTACTTC. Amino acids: CSARDLSGIDIQYF.

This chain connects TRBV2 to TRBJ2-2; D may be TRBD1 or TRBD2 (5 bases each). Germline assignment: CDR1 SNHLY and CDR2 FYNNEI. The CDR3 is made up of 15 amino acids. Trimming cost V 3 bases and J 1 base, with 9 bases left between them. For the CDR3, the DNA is TGTGCCAGCAGTGACGGGGCCCTGAACACCGGGGAGCTGTTTTTT. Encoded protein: CASSDGALNTGELFF.

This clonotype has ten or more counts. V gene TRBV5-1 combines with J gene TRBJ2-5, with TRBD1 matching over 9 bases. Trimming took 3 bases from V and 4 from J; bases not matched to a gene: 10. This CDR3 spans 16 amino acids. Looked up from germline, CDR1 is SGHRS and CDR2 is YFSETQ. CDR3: CASSWRGQGQGETQYF. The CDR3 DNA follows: TGCGCCAGCAGCTGGAGGGGACAGGGACAGGGAGAGACCCAGTACTTC.

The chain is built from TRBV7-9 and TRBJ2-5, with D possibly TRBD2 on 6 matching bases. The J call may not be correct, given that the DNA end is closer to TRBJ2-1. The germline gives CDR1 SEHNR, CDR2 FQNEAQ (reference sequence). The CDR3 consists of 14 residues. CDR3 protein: CASSLGLAPTEQFF. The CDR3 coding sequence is TGTGCCAGCAGCTTGGGACTGGCACCCACTGAGCAGTTCTTC.

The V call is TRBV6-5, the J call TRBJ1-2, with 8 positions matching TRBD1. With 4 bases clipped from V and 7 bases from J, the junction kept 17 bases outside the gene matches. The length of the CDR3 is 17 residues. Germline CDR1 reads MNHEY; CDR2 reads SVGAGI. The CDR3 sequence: CASSSILNQGAFSGYTF. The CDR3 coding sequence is TGTGCCAGCAGTTCCATTTTGAATCAGGGGGCGTTCTCTGGCTACACCTTC.

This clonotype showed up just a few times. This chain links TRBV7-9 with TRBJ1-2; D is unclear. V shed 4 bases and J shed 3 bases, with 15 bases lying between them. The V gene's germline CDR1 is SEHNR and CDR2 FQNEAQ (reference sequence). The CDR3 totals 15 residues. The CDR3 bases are TGTGCCAGCAGCTCCCCTCGGGTGTCTGACTATGGCTACACCTTC. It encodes CASSSPRVSDYGYTF. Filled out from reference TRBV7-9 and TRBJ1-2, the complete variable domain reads DTGVSQNPRHKITKRGQNVTFRCDPISEHNRLYWYRQTLGQGPEFLTYFQNEAQLEKSRLLSDRFSAERPKGSFSTLEIQRTEQGDSAMYLCASSSPRVSDYGYTFGSGTRLTVV.